This paragraph covers one T cell receptor beta chain sequence. No antigen is known for it. The V gene lost 2 bases and the J gene lost 1 base, with 12 bases spanning the gap. Germline V gives CDR1 DFQATT, CDR2 SNEGSKA (reference sequence). This CDR3 is 14 amino acids long. The data were obtained in a study of T-cell reconstitution after alpha-beta-depleted transplantation in children. Study-level results: Reported findings indicate that, about two months after transplant, alpha-beta T cells came from several hundred expanded clones, which were derived from non-depleted graft cells. The origin of high day-60 TCRbeta diversity in some patients lay in surviving recipient T cells and thymic progenitors. Diversity and T-cell counts at one year after transplant derived mostly from new T cells.

Unique molecular identifiers tagged the TCRbeta library. A single record per CDR3 protein comes from TCRdb applying MiXCR to the PCR reads. The sample contains 450,000 to 700,000 distinct CDR3 sequences, around 27% of which appear only once. The V gene is TRBV20-1, the J gene TRBJ2-7, with D perhaps TRBD1 or TRBD2 (5 bases each). This TCR derives from a boy under two years old with Wiskott-Aldrich syndrome, due to receive a stem cell transplant. This specimen was PBMCs, taken before TCRalphabeta/CD19-depleted stem cell transplant. In DNA, the CDR3 is TGCAGTGCTAGATCCGGGACGGGATCCTACGAGCAGTACTTC. This encodes CSARSGTGSYEQYF.